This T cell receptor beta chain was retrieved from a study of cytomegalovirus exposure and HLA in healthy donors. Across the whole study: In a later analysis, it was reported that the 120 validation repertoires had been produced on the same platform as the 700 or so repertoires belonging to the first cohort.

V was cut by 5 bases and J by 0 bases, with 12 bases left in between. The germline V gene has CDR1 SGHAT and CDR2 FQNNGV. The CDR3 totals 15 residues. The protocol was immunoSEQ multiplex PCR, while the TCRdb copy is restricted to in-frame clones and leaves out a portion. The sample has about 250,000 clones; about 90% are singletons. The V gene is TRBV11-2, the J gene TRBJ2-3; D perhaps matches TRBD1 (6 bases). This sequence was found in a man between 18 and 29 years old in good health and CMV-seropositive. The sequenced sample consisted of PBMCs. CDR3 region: CASSEYRVSTDTQYF. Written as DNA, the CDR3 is TGTGCCAGCAGCGAGTACAGGGTCAGCACAGATACGCAGTATTTT.